The 13 T cell receptor beta chains below all came from one sample that was sequenced in a study of tumor-infiltrating lymphocytes in oesophageal squamous cell carcinoma. TCRdb reprocessed the PCR reads with MiXCR, giving one entry per CDR3 protein. The table has just over 20,000 distinct CDR3 sequences, 36% seen once. Material: esophageal tumor tissue. These receptors were collected from a male donor with esophageal squamous cell carcinoma.

This clonotype was observed at least ten times. This rearrangement joins TRBV18 to TRBJ2-7; D remains unclear. The germline gives CDR1 KGHSH, CDR2 LQKENI. V was shortened by 1 base and J by 2 bases, with 15 bases between the two germline ends. The CDR3 consists of 16 residues. Here the CDR3 DNA reads TGTGCCAGCTCACCACAAAATCGGGCGCGGACCTACGAGCAGTACTTC. It yields the protein CASSPQNRARTYEQYF. Combining the CDR3 with reference TRBV18 and TRBJ2-7 gives the whole variable domain NAGVMQNPRHLVRRRGQEARLRCSPMKGHSHVYWYRQLPEEGLKFMVYLQKENIIDESGMPKERFSAEFPKEGPSILRIQQVVRGDSAAYFCASSPQNRARTYEQYFGPGTRLTVT.

This clonotype was seen a single time. The chain joins TRBV28 to TRBJ1-1; D not certain. The J call is doubtful: the DNA matches TRBJ1-2 better. The CDR3 consists of 14 residues. The germline gives CDR1 MDHEN, CDR2 SYDVKM. The CDR3 bases are TGTGCCAGCAGTTGGTCGGTTCAGAACTATGGCTACACCTTC. Translated: CASSWSVQNYGYTF.

This clonotype was recorded at least ten times. The chain couples TRBV6-1 to TRBJ1-3; TRBD1 agrees at 9 bases. CDR3 length: 14 residues. CDR1 MNHNS and CDR2 SASEGT come from the germline V gene. V dropped 7 bases and J dropped 2; count of bases not matched to a gene: 3. For the CDR3, the DNA is TGTGCCAGCAAAGACAGGGGGACTGGAAACACCATATATTTT. Amino acids: CASKDRGTGNTIYF.

V is TRBV7-2 and J is TRBJ2-1; D might be TRBD2 (6 bases). Germline V gene sequence: CDR1 SGHTA, CDR2 FQGNSA. The germline V and J ends were trimmed by 1 base and 0 bases, with 16 bases remaining between them. This CDR3 comprises 18 residues. The CDR3 DNA is TGTGCCAGCAGCTTAGTTGGTAGCGGCTGGAGCTCCTACAATGAGCAGTTCTTC. Residues: CASSLVGSGWSSYNEQFF.

J is TRBJ2-3 and V is TRBV7-9; no reliable D call. V was shortened by 2 bases and J by 3 bases, with 3 bases between the two germline ends. Germline values: CDR1 SEHNR, CDR2 FQNEAQ (reference sequence). The CDR3 has 12 amino acids. The CDR3 sequence: CASSLRTDTQYF. The CDR3, as DNA: TGTGCCAGCAGCTTACGGACAGATACGCAGTATTTT.

This clonotype was detected only once. The chain joins TRBV5-1 to TRBJ2-2; D tentatively reads TRBD1 or TRBD2 (5 bases each). The CDR3 loop spans 15 amino acids. The V end lost 4 bases, the J end lost 0 bases, and 10 bases lay between the germline ends. Looked up from germline, CDR1 is SGHRS and CDR2 is YFSETQ. The CDR3 nucleotides read TGCGCCAGCAGCATCGGGACGGCGAACACCGGGGAGCTGTTTTTT. Residues: CASSIGTANTGELFF.

This clonotype appeared many times. The V and J genes are TRBV11-2 and TRBJ1-2; no firm D call. The CDR3 totals 14 residues. The V end lost 0 bases, the J end lost 4 bases, and 9 bases lay between the germline ends. Germline-derived CDR1 and CDR2 are SGHAT and FQNNGV. CDR3 DNA: TGTGCCAGCAGCTTAGAATTACAGAGCTATGGCTACACCTTC. Encoded protein: CASSLELQSYGYTF.

This clonotype was detected ten times or more. The chain employs TRBV10-3 and TRBJ2-7; 8 nucleotides agree with TRBD2. The CDR3 sequence is 14 residues long. CDR1 ENHRY and CDR2 SYGVKD come from the germline V gene. With 8 bases clipped from V and 3 bases from J, the junction kept 9 bases outside the gene matches. This chain's CDR3 is CAIGAGGEGYEQYF. The CDR3 DNA reads TGTGCCATCGGCGCGGGGGGTGAAGGCTACGAGCAGTACTTC.

This rearrangement joins TRBV6-6 to TRBJ1-5; D unresolved. Germline lookup yields CDR1 MNHNY and CDR2 SVGAGI (reference sequence). The CDR3 spans 15 residues. The V end lost 2 bases, the J end lost 0 bases, and 8 bases lay between the germline ends. Here the CDR3 reads CASSYDQYSNQPQHF. The DNA for the CDR3 is TGTGCCAGCAGTTACGACCAGTATAGCAATCAGCCCCAGCATTTT.

In its sample, this clonotype was seen once. CDR3 nucleotides: TGTGCCAGCAGCTTCCGCGGTGGACAGGGAAGCACAGATACGCAGTATTTT. Protein: CASSFRGGQGSTDTQYF. V usage is TRBV11-2 and J usage is TRBJ2-3, with 8 bases matching TRBD1. CDR3 length: 17 amino acids. Germline CDR1 is SGHAT and CDR2 is FQNNGV. The V segment lost 3 bases and the J segment 0 bases; nucleotides outside the gene matches: 8.

This clonotype was picked up many times. The CDR3 DNA reads TGTGCCAGCAGTTTAACAGGAGTGACAGCCTACGAGCAGTACTTC. Its protein is CASSLTGVTAYEQYF. The rearrangement joins TRBV27 to TRBJ2-7; D may be TRBD1 (5 bases). This CDR3 has 15 residues. V was pared by 2 bases and J by 2 bases, with 13 bases between. Germline loops: CDR1 MNHEY, CDR2 SMNVEV (reference sequence).

The chain links TRBV19 to TRBJ2-6; TRBD2 matches at 9 bases. Matching the DNA end better, TRBJ2-5 makes the J call doubtful. Germline V gives CDR1 LNHDA, CDR2 SQIVND (reference sequence). The CDR3 has 16 amino acids. The DNA for the CDR3 is TGTGCCAGTAGGGGGCTCCGGGCGGGAGGGCCGGAGACCCAGTACTTC. Protein sequence: CASRGLRAGGPETQYF.

On this clonotype itself: This is likely a read error, given that the CDR3 carries no conserved phenylalanine or tryptophan at its end. Because the CDR3's place on the DNA is in doubt, the DNA is left out and the CDR3 is given as listed by TCRdb. CDR3 loop: CASSPRTSGRNVEQYFGA. V is TRBV7-9 and J is TRBJ2-6; the D call in the table, TRBD2, was not verified against the DNA. A total of 18 residues make up the CDR3, ends included. CDR1 is SEHNR and CDR2 is FQNEAQ in the germline V gene (reference sequence).